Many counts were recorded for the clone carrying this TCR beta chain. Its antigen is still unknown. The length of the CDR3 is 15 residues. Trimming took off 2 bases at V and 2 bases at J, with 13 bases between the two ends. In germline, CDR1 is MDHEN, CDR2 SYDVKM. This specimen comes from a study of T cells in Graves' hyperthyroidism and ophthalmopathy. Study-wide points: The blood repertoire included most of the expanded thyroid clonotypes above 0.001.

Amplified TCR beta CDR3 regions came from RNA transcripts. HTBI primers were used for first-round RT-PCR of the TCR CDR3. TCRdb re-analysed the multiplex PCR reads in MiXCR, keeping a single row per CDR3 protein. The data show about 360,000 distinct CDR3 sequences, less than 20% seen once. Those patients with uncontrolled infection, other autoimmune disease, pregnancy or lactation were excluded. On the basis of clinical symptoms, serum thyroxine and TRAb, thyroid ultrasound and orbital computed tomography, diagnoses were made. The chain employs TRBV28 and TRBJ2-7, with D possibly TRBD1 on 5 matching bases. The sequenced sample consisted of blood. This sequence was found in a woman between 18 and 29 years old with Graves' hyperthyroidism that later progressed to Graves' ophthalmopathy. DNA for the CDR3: TGTGCCAGCAGTTTAGGGGCCCGACGCCCCTACGAGCAGTACTTC. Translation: CASSLGARRPYEQYF.